A few counts support the clone carrying this T cell receptor (beta chain). As yet, its antigen is unknown. This record comes from a study of T cell responses to AZD1222 COVID-19 vaccine. The assay was immunoSEQ multiplex PCR, and TCRdb's table has in-frame clones only and misses some. The table includes more than 55,000 clones, about 74% detected once. Pooling covered second doses at about 4 or about 12 weeks. The CDR3 consists of 14 residues. CDR1 is ENHRY, CDR2 SYGVKD, per germline. Trimming cost V 6 bases and J 5 bases; bases outside gene matches: 6. General study results and limits: Donors skewed white British and female; clonal diversity was possibly underestimated. No repertoire was sampled before or during the peak T cell response, only after it. Baseline seropositivity occurred in only a handful of AZD1222 recipients.

The TCR comes from an adult who received the AZD1222 COVID-19 vaccine. Here the sequenced sample was peripheral blood, taken 28 days after the second AZD1222 dose. The chain is built from TRBV10-3 and TRBJ1-1; 10 bases align to TRBD1. DNA for the CDR3: TGTGCCATCAGAGAGACAGGGGGCGAGACTGAAGCTTTCTTT. This translates into CAIRETGGETEAFF.